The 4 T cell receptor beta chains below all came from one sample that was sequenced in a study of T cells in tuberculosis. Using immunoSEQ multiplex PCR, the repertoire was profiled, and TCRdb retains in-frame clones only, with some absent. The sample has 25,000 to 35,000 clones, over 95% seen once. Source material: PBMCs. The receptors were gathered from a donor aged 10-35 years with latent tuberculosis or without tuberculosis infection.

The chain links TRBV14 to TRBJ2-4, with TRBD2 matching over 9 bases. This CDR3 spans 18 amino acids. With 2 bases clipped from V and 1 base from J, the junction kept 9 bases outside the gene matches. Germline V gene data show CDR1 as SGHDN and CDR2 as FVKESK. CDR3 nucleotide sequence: TGTGCCAGCAGCCAATTCAGCGGGGGGACTTCGGCCAAAAACATTCAGTACTTC. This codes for CASSQFSGGTSAKNIQYF.

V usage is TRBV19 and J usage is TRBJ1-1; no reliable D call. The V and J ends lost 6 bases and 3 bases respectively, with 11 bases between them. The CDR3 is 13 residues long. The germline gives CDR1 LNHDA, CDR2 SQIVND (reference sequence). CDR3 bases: TGTGCCAGTAGGGGCCAGATGGACACTGAAGCTTTCTTT. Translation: CASRGQMDTEAFF.

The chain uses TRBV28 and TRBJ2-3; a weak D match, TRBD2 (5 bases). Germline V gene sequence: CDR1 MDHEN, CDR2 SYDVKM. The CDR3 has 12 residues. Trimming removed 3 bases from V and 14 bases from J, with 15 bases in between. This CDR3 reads CASSFNVGRGYF. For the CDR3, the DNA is TGTGCCAGCAGTTTTAATGTCGGACGGGGGTATTTT.

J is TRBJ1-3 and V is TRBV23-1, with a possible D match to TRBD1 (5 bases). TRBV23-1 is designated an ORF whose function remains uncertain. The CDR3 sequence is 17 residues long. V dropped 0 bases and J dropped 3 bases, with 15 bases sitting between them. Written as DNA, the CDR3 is TGCGCCAGCAGTCAATCGGGCCGGGCGGGGGATGGAAACACCATATATTTT. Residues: CASSQSGRAGDGNTIYF.